This TCR beta chain was obtained from a study of cytomegalovirus exposure and HLA in healthy donors. Concerning this clone itself: Its antigen is unknown.

Study-wide findings and caveats: Roughly 170 TCR beta chains were listed as cytomegalovirus-associated.

Clones were sequenced by immunoSEQ multiplex PCR, and TCRdb holds only the in-frame ones, with some missing. The sample has 250,000 to 300,000 clones, approximately 83% seen once. In germline, CDR1 is SGHVS, CDR2 FNYEAQ. The J segment lost 0 bases and the V segment lost 1 base, leaving 6 bases of the junction unmatched. The CDR3 spans 17 residues. Sample: PBMCs. This TCR derives from a young woman in good health and CMV-seronegative. The gene calls are TRBV7-6 and TRBJ2-1; 7 bases align to TRBD1. CDR3 sequence (DNA): TGTGCCAGCAGCTTAGAAGACAGGGTTCGCTCCTACAATGAGCAGTTCTTC. Translated: CASSLEDRVRSYNEQFF.